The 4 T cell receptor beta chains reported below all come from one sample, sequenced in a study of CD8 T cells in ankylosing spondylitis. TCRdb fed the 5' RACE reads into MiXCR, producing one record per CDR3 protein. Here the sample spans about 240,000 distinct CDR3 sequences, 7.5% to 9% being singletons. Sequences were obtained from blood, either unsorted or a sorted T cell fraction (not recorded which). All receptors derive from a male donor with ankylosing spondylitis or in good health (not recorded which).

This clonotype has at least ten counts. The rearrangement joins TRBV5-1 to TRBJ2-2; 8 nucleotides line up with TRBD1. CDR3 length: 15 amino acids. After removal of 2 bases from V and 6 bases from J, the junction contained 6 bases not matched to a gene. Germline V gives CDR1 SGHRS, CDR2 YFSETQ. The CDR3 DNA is TGCGCCAGCAGCTTAAGGACAGGGTCTCCCGGGGAGCTGTTTTTT. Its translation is CASSLRTGSPGELFF.

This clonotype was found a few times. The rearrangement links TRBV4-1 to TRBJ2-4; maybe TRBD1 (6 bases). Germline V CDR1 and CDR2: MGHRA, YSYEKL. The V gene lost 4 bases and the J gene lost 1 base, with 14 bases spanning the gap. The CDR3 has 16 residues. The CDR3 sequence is CASSRTALEAKNIQYF. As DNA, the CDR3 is TGCGCCAGCAGCCGGACAGCCCTAGAGGCCAAAAACATTCAGTACTTC.

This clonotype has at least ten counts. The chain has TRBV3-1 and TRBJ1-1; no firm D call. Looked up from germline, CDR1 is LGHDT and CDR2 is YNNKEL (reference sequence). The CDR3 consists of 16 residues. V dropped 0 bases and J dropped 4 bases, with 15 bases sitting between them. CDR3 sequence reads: CASSQDRSRWITEAFF. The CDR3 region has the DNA TGTGCCAGCAGCCAAGATCGGTCCCGGTGGATCACTGAAGCTTTCTTT.

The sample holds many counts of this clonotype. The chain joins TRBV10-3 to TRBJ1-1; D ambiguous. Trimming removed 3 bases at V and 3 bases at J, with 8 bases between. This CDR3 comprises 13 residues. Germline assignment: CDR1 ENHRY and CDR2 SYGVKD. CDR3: CAISDPRDTEAFF. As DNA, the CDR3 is TGTGCCATCAGTGACCCTCGGGACACTGAAGCTTTCTTT.